This T cell receptor beta chain was found in a study of T cell responses to AZD1222 COVID-19 vaccine. Clones were sequenced by immunoSEQ multiplex PCR, and TCRdb holds only the in-frame ones, with some missing. In the table there are over 150,000 clones, around 88% of which are singletons. V was trimmed by 8 bases and J by 0 bases, leaving 9 bases between them. CDR1 and CDR2 from the germline V gene are SGHTA and FQGTGA. The CDR3 consists of 13 residues. Notes on the study in general: Reports indicate that nearly half of spike-specific TCRs are directed at unmutated variant regions.

Comments on this clone: The antigen remains undetermined.

Specimen: peripheral blood, collected on day 0 of AZD1222 vaccination. The V and J genes are TRBV7-3 and TRBJ2-3; D is uncertain. The receptor's source is an adult in good health. This chain's CDR3 is CASGLASTDTQYF. CDR3 coding DNA: TGTGCCAGCGGTTTAGCTAGCACAGATACGCAGTATTTT.